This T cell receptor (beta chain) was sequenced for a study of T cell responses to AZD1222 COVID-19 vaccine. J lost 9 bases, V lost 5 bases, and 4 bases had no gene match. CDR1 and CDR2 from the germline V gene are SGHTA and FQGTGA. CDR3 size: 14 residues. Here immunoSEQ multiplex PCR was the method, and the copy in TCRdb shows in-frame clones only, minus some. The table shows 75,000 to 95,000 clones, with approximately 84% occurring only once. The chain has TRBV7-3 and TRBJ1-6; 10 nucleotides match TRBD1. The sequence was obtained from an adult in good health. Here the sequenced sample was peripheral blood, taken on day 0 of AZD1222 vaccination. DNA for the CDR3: TGTGCCAGCAGCCGCCGGGACAGGGGTTCACCCCTCCACTTT. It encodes CASSRRDRGSPLHF.